The rows below give T cell receptor beta chains drawn from one sample of a study of tumor-infiltrating lymphocytes in primary liver carcinoma. TCRdb processed the multiplex PCR reads anew with MiXCR; each CDR3 protein has one entry. The sample holds 150,000 to 200,000 distinct CDR3 sequences; 50% to 75% are singletons and the top ten take around 68%. Sequencing input: peripheral blood. These TCRs come from a man between 40 and 49 years old with primary liver carcinoma and hepatitis B virus infection. Each CDR3 is given with its conserved first and last residue. A D gene is named only where the DNA matches it firmly. A row's size may be missing; if present it is once, few, many or a size class.

v_gene: TRBV6-1; d_gene: NA; abundance: few; j_gene: TRBJ1-5; CDR3aa: CASSEGWAGLSNQPQHF; CDR3nt: TGTGCCAGCAGTGAAGGGTGGGCAGGGTTAAGCAATCAGCCCCAGCATTTT
v_gene: TRBV12-3/TRBV12-4; d_gene: NA; abundance: few; j_gene: TRBJ2-7; CDR3aa: CASSPPDSRYEQYF; CDR3nt: TGTGCCAGCAGTCCCCCGGACTCGAGATACGAGCAGTACTTC
v_gene: TRBV13; d_gene: TRBD1; abundance: many; j_gene: TRBJ2-7; CDR3aa: CASSLARGHSYEQYF; CDR3nt: TGTGCCAGCAGCCTGGCAAGGGGGCATTCCTACGAGCAGTACTTC
v_gene: TRBV29-1; d_gene: NA; abundance: NA; j_gene: TRBJ2-5; CDR3aa: CSVEGIDKETQYF; CDR3nt: TGCAGCGTTGAGGGAATTGACAAAGAGACCCAGTATTTC
v_gene: TRBV10-3; d_gene: NA; abundance: NA; j_gene: TRBJ1-1; CDR3aa: CAIRDSNTEAFF; CDR3nt: TGTGCCATCCGGGACTCGAACACTGAAGCTTTCTTT
v_gene: TRBV4-1; d_gene: NA; abundance: few; j_gene: TRBJ2-1; CDR3aa: CASSQEVKQAEEFF; CDR3nt: TGCGCCAGCAGCCAAGAAGTTAAACAGGCTGAGGAGTTCTTC
v_gene: TRBV29-1; d_gene: NA; abundance: NA; j_gene: TRBJ2-2; CDR3aa: CSVQAQVAWELFF; CDR3nt: TGCAGCGTTCAGGCTCAGGTGGCCTGGGAGCTGTTTTTT
v_gene: TRBV4-2; d_gene: TRBD2; abundance: NA; j_gene: TRBJ2-1; CDR3aa: CASSPTSGVSYNEQFF; CDR3nt: TGTGCCAGCAGCCCGACTAGCGGGGTCTCCTACAATGAGCAGTTCTTT
v_gene: TRBV14; d_gene: TRBD1; abundance: NA; j_gene: TRBJ2-7; CDR3aa: CASSQVNYRGTHSYEQYF; CDR3nt: TGTGCCAGCAGCCAAGTGAACTACAGGGGTACTCACTCCTACGAGCAGTACTTC
v_gene: TRBV11-1; d_gene: NA; abundance: NA; j_gene: TRBJ2-2; CDR3aa: CASSLASSWELFF; CDR3nt: TGTGCCAGCAGCTTAGCTAGCTCCTGGGAGCTGTTTTTT
v_gene: TRBV10-3; d_gene: NA; abundance: NA; j_gene: TRBJ2-7; CDR3aa: CATHDTEYEQYF; CDR3nt: TGTGCCACCCATGACACCGAATACGAGCAGTACTTC
v_gene: TRBV11-3; d_gene: NA; abundance: many; j_gene: TRBJ2-3; CDR3aa: CASSLIFTDTQYF; CDR3nt: TGTGCCAGCAGCTTAATCTTCACAGATACGCAGTATTTT
v_gene: TRBV29-1; d_gene: NA; abundance: NA; j_gene: TRBJ2-3; CDR3aa: CSVPPQGNQDTQYF; CDR3nt: TGCAGCGTCCCCCCTCAGGGGAATCAAGATACGCAGTATTTT
v_gene: TRBV29-1; d_gene: NA; abundance: few; j_gene: TRBJ2-1; CDR3aa: CSLGAASYNEQFF; CDR3nt: TGCAGCCTTGGGGCGGCCTCCTACAATGAGCAGTTCTTC
v_gene: TRBV11-2; d_gene: NA; abundance: NA; j_gene: TRBJ2-3; CDR3aa: CPSSPPTCGSTDTQYF; CDR3nt: TGTCCCAGCAGCCCCCCGACCTGCGGCAGCACAGATACGCAGTATTTT
v_gene: TRBV12-3/TRBV12-4; d_gene: NA; abundance: NA; j_gene: TRBJ2-6; CDR3aa: CASSWGSGANVLTF; CDR3nt: TGTGCCAGCAGTTGGGGCTCTGGGGCCAACGTCCTGACTTTC